Below, 26 T cell receptor beta chains from the same sample are listed, as sequenced in a study of cytomegalovirus exposure and HLA in healthy donors. This PCR relied on a set of 60 Vbeta primers and 13 Jbeta primers. The table came from immunoSEQ multiplex PCR; TCRdb's copy has only in-frame clones and leaves some out. This table has 150,000 to 200,000 clones, 65% to 90% appearing once. Input material: PBMCs. All receptors derive from a woman aged 45-59 years in good health and CMV-seronegative.

This clone was detected a few times. The genes are TRBV7-9 and TRBJ1-1, with TRBD1 matching 7 bases. The CDR3 has 13 residues. Trimming took 5 bases from V and 0 from J; bases not matched to a gene: 0. CDR1 is SEHNR and CDR2 is FQNEAQ in the germline V gene (reference sequence). CDR3 amino acids: CASSGQVNTEAFF. The CDR3 nucleotides are TGTGCCAGCAGCGGACAGGTGAACACTGAAGCTTTCTTT.

This rearrangement joins TRBV6-5 to TRBJ2-1, with 8 bases matching TRBD2. Looked up from germline, CDR1 is MNHEY and CDR2 is SVGAGI. The CDR3 length is 15 residues. Unmatched junction bases numbered 9, after V lost 5 bases and J lost 6 bases. DNA of the CDR3: TGTGCCAGCAGTCGGAGCGGGAGTCGGGCCAATGAGCAGTTCTTC. It codes for CASSRSGSRANEQFF.

The genes are TRBV5-5 and TRBJ2-1; perhaps TRBD1 as D (5 bases). The V gene lost 1 base and the J gene lost 3 bases, with 11 bases spanning the gap. The germline gives CDR1 SGHKS, CDR2 YYEKEE (reference sequence). The CDR3 contains 15 residues. The CDR3 DNA follows: TGTGCCAGCAGCTTGTGGCAGGGAAACTACAATGAGCAGTTCTTC. Translated, it gives CASSLWQGNYNEQFF.

As concerns this clone: The junction and the germline gene differ at one end; a read error may be behind it. The chain recombines TRBV7-9 with TRBJ2-7; D is possibly TRBD1 (5 bases). Germline V gene lookup returns CDR1 SEHNR and CDR2 FQNEAQ (reference sequence). This CDR3 has 12 residues. The CDR3 is CSSRTDSYEQYF. The DNA of the CDR3 is TGTTCCAGCAGGACCGACAGCTACGAGCAGTACTTC.

The chain combines TRBV7-9 with TRBJ1-2, with D tentatively TRBD1 (5 bases). Germline V gene lookup returns CDR1 SEHNR and CDR2 FQNEAQ (reference sequence). Trimming cost V 5 bases and J 3 bases, with 13 bases left between them. There are 14 residues in the CDR3. The CDR3 bases are TGTGCCAGCAGCCTACTGGGGGGAGACTATGGCTACACCTTC. Its translation: CASSLLGGDYGYTF. Combining the CDR3 with reference TRBV7-9 and TRBJ1-2 gives the whole variable domain DTGVSQNPRHKITKRGQNVTFRCDPISEHNRLYWYRQTLGQGPEFLTYFQNEAQLEKSRLLSDRFSAERPKGSFSTLEIQRTEQGDSAMYLCASSLLGGDYGYTFGSGTRLTVV.

The chain has TRBV4-1 and TRBJ2-7; TRBD1 aligns across 9 bases. The CDR3 is made up of 16 amino acids. Germline CDR1 and CDR2: MGHRA and YSYEKL. V dropped 0 bases and J dropped 5; count of bases not matched to a gene: 8. The CDR3 DNA reads as TGCGCCAGCAGCCAAGAACCCGGGACAGGGCGCGACGAGCAGTACTTC. This encodes CASSQEPGTGRDEQYF.

This clone came up a few times. V and J are TRBV27 and TRBJ2-1, with 9 bases aligning to TRBD1. CDR1 is MNHEY, CDR2 SMNVEV, per germline (reference sequence). This CDR3 comprises 15 residues. The V segment lost 4 bases and the J segment 5 bases; nucleotides outside the gene matches: 6. The CDR3, as DNA: TGTGCCAGCAGTTACCGGGACAGGGATAACAATGAGCAGTTCTTC. Residues: CASSYRDRDNNEQFF.

The chain recombines TRBV19 with TRBJ2-1; a possible D gene is TRBD2 (6 bases). This CDR3 has 13 amino acids. Germline lookup yields CDR1 LNHDA and CDR2 SQIVND (reference sequence). V was clipped by 5 bases and J by 6 bases, with 11 bases between them. The CDR3, as DNA: TGTGCCAGTAGTCCGGGACTCTTCAATGAGCAGTTCTTC. As protein: CASSPGLFNEQFF.

This clone has just one count. The chain has TRBV30 and TRBJ2-2; 7 positions agree with TRBD1. Trimming at V came to 3 bases and at J to 0 bases, leaving 4 bases not matched to a gene. The germline CDR1 and CDR2 sequences are GTSNPN and SVGIG (reference sequence). The CDR3 has 15 amino acids. CDR3 sequence reads: CAWSRDRTNTGELFF. Written as DNA, the CDR3 is TGTGCCTGGAGCAGGGACAGAACGAACACCGGGGAGCTGTTTTTT.

The chain joins TRBV7-8 to TRBJ2-7; TRBD1 aligns across 10 bases. With V trimmed by 2 bases and J by 4 bases, 8 bases remained unmatched. In germline, CDR1 is SGHVS, CDR2 FQNEAQ. The CDR3 runs to 16 residues. CDR3 DNA sequence: TGTGCCAGCAGCTTACGGCCGAGACAGGGGGCATACGAGCAGTACTTC. Protein product: CASSLRPRQGAYEQYF. Full variable domain (missing parts from reference TRBV7-8 and TRBJ2-7): GAGVSQSPRYKVAKRGQDVALRCDPISGHVSLFWYQQALGQGPEFLTYFQNEAQLDKSGLPSDRFFAERPEGSVSTLKIQRTQQEDSAVYLCASSLRPRQGAYEQYFGPGTRLTVT.

This clone has only a few counts. V usage is TRBV5-1 and J usage is TRBJ2-1; D gene ambiguous. The V gene lost 4 bases and the J gene lost 10 bases, with 9 bases spanning the gap. Germline V gene sequence: CDR1 SGHRS, CDR2 YFSETQ. CDR3 size: 11 residues. The CDR3 here is CASSPNREQFF. The CDR3 coding sequence is TGCGCCAGCAGCCCAAATCGGGAGCAGTTCTTC.

V is TRBV5-8 and J is TRBJ1-5; 11 bases match TRBD1. Germline V CDR1 and CDR2: SGHTS, YDEGEE. J gave up 8 bases and V 3 bases, and 4 bases lay outside the gene matches. The CDR3 contains 14 residues. CDR3 nucleotides: TGTGCCAGCAGCTGGGACAGGGGGGCGAAGCCCCAGCATTTT. Its protein is CASSWDRGAKPQHF.

The rearrangement joins TRBV28 to TRBJ1-2; tentatively, D is TRBD1 (6 bases). The CDR3 extends over 14 amino acids. V lost 3 bases and J 8 bases, leaving 16 bases between the germline ends. Germline lookup yields CDR1 MDHEN and CDR2 SYDVKM. The CDR3 bases are TGTGCCAGCAGTTTGGGGGCGGGGGCGGGGGGCTACACCTTC. This encodes CASSLGAGAGGYTF.

The rearrangement uses TRBV7-9 and TRBJ2-7, with a tentative D call TRBD2 (6 bases). The germline gives CDR1 SEHNR, CDR2 FQNEAQ (reference sequence). CDR3 length equals 12 residues. Trimming shortened V by 5 bases and J by 6 bases, and 11 bases separated the two germline ends. CDR3 loop: CASSLTSREQYF. Here the CDR3 DNA reads TGTGCCAGCAGCCTAACTAGCCGCGAGCAGTACTTC.

The table lists this clone with a count of one. V gene TRBV12-5 combines with J gene TRBJ2-5; 10 bases align to TRBD2. The V gene end was trimmed by 6 bases and the J gene end by 1 base; junction bases not matched to a gene: 5. Germline CDR1 LGHNT, CDR2 FRNRAP. This CDR3 is 15 amino acids long. CDR3 residues: CASGLAGAGQETQYF. CDR3 sequence (DNA): TGTGCTAGTGGCCTAGCGGGAGCGGGCCAAGAGACCCAGTACTTC.

The V and J genes are TRBV2 and TRBJ1-1, with TRBD1 matching 8 bases. CDR1 is SNHLY and CDR2 is FYNNEI in the germline V gene. The J segment lost 4 bases and the V segment lost 0 bases, leaving 4 bases of the junction unmatched. The CDR3 is 15 amino acids. Here the CDR3 reads CASSEADRETTEAFF. As DNA, the CDR3 is TGTGCCAGCAGTGAAGCGGACAGGGAGACCACTGAAGCTTTCTTT.

This chain links TRBV7-2 with TRBJ2-1; D remains ambiguous. The CDR3 is made up of 13 amino acids. CDR1 is SGHTA and CDR2 is FQGNSA in the germline V gene. The ends were cut back, 2 bases at V and 6 bases at J, with 8 bases in the middle. The CDR3 DNA is TGTGCCAGCAGCTTATCCTCTGTCAATGAGCAGTTCTTC. Translating gives CASSLSSVNEQFF.

The chain combines TRBV18 with TRBJ2-5; 12 positions match TRBD2. The CDR3 spans 17 residues. The germline V gene has CDR1 KGHSH and CDR2 LQKENI. J gave up 0 bases and V 0 bases, and 2 bases lay outside the gene matches. The CDR3 DNA sequence: TGTGCCAGCTCACCACCGGGGACTAGCGGGTACCAAGAGACCCAGTACTTC. Protein sequence: CASSPPGTSGYQETQYF.

The chain recombines TRBV28 with TRBJ1-2, with D unresolved. Germline assignment: CDR1 MDHEN and CDR2 SYDVKM. V lost 4 bases and J 4 bases, leaving 13 bases between the germline ends. The CDR3 is made up of 14 amino acids. This CDR3 reads CASSSTPGIYGYTF. The CDR3 DNA sequence: TGTGCCAGCAGTTCCACACCCGGGATCTATGGCTACACCTTC.

The rearrangement uses TRBV5-1 and TRBJ2-2; D remains ambiguous. V was pared by 1 base and J by 3 bases, with 10 bases between. The germline CDR1 and CDR2 sequences are SGHRS and YFSETQ. The CDR3 length is 15 residues. The CDR3 nucleotides are TGCGCCAGCAGCTTGATAACTAAGGACACCGGGGAGCTGTTTTTT. Amino acid sequence: CASSLITKDTGELFF.

This clone has only one observation. This chain links TRBV5-1 with TRBJ1-1; D perhaps matches TRBD1 (5 bases). The CDR3 is 13 amino acids. Trimming cost V 1 base and J 4 bases, with 8 bases left between them. Germline V gene sequence: CDR1 SGHRS, CDR2 YFSETQ. CDR3 residues: CASSLMGGTEAFF. CDR3 nucleotide sequence: TGCGCCAGCAGCTTGATGGGGGGCACTGAAGCTTTCTTT.

The genes are TRBV5-8 and TRBJ1-1; a possible D gene is TRBD1 (6 bases). Looked up from germline, CDR1 is SGHTS and CDR2 is YDEGEE. Trimming cost V 10 bases and J 10 bases, with 20 bases left between them. The CDR3 length is 12 residues. The CDR3 loop reads CASSGGLRRAFF. CDR3 DNA sequence: TGTGCCTCATCGGGGGGGCTCCGTAGAGCTTTCTTT. Variable domain in full (rest from reference TRBV5-8 and TRBJ1-1): EAGVTQSPTHLIKTRGQQATLRCSPISGHTSVYWYQQALGLGLQFLLWYDEGEERNRGNFPPRFSGRQFPNYSSELNVNALELEDSALYLCASSGGLRRAFFGQGTRLTVV.

V gene TRBV5-1 combines with J gene TRBJ2-7; D possibly corresponds to TRBD2 (6 bases). Germline CDR1 reads SGHRS; CDR2 reads YFSETQ. This CDR3 spans 15 amino acids. V shed 4 bases and J shed 2 bases, with 16 bases lying between them. The CDR3 sequence: CASSRGTGEAYEQYF. DNA for the CDR3: TGCGCCAGCAGCCGGGGGACGGGAGAGGCCTACGAGCAGTACTTC.

The chain carries TRBV5-1 and TRBJ2-7; D is ambiguous. CDR1 is SGHRS and CDR2 is YFSETQ in the germline V gene. V was clipped by 4 bases and J by 0 bases, with 14 bases between them. The CDR3 consists of 15 residues. CDR3 in amino acids: CASSLTSGASYEQYF. CDR3 coding DNA: TGCGCCAGCAGCCTGACGAGTGGAGCCTCCTACGAGCAGTACTTC.

The rearrangement uses TRBV21-1 and TRBJ2-5; the D call in the table, TRBD2, was not verified against the DNA. TRBV21-1 counts as a pseudogene. This CDR3 is built from 21 residues. CDR3 sequence reads: CASSKRDANGLSASVGETQYF. CDR3 in DNA: TGTGCCAGCAGCAAGAGAGACGCGAACGGCCTTTCGGCTAGCGTAGGGGAGACCCAGTACTTC.

The chain uses TRBV7-2 and TRBJ2-1; 7 bases agree with TRBD1. CDR3 length equals 16 residues. Germline-derived CDR1 and CDR2 are SGHTA and FQGNSA. The V segment lost 5 bases and the J segment 4 bases; nucleotides outside the gene matches: 11. The CDR3 DNA is TGTGCCAGCAGCCCCACAGGGGTCCCAAGGTACAATGAGCAGTTCTTC. This translates into CASSPTGVPRYNEQFF.